Following are 15 T cell receptor beta chains from one sample sequenced in a study of blood T cell repertoires in COVID-19. This table comes from immunoSEQ multiplex PCR, and its TCRdb copy is limited to in-frame clones, with some not included. The sample has about 110,000 clones; roughly four fifths are singletons. The sequencing input was peripheral blood. The receptors shown here come from a man older than 75 with COVID-19, enrolled during active disease.

This chain connects TRBV29-1 to TRBJ1-2; possible D gene TRBD1, 5 bases. The CDR3 is 12 amino acids. Germline V gene sequence: CDR1 SQVTM, CDR2 ANQGSEA. The V end was cut by 6 bases, the J end by 7 bases, with 15 bases between. CDR3: CSVGRGMGGYTF. Written as DNA, the CDR3 is TGCAGCGTGGGGCGGGGGATGGGTGGCTACACCTTC. The complete variable domain, with remaining parts taken from reference TRBV29-1 and TRBJ1-2, reads SAVISQKPSRDICQRGTSLTIQCQVDSQVTMMFWYRQQPGQSLTLIATANQGSEATYESGFVIDKFPISRPNLTFSTLTVSNMSPEDSSIYLCSVGRGMGGYTFGSGTRLTVV.

The genes are TRBV6-6 and TRBJ1-1; 9 nucleotides agree with TRBD1. There are 12 residues in the CDR3. Germline CDR1 reads MNHNY; CDR2 reads SVGAGI (reference sequence). V shed 8 bases, J shed 4 bases, and the junction held 2 bases outside the gene matches. CDR3 nucleotides: TGTGCCAGCGACAGGGGGTTCACTGAAGCTTTCTTT. Protein product: CASDRGFTEAFF.

The rearrangement joins TRBV24-1 to TRBJ2-1; 7 bases are a match to TRBD2. V gave up 2 bases and J gave up 6 bases; unmatched junction bases: 9. The CDR3 contains 16 residues. Germline V gene data show CDR1 as KGHDR and CDR2 as SFDVKD. The CDR3 here is CATSDWGGWAPNEQFF. CDR3 nucleotide sequence: TGTGCCACCAGTGATTGGGGGGGGTGGGCTCCCAATGAGCAGTTCTTC.

The rearrangement joins TRBV27 to TRBJ2-1; D perhaps matches TRBD2 (5 bases). CDR1 is MNHEY, CDR2 SMNVEV, per germline (reference sequence). The V end lost 5 bases, the J end lost 4 bases, and 21 bases lay between the germline ends. The CDR3 length is 17 residues. The CDR3 sequence is CASSPDVGAQGYNEQFF. The CDR3 coding sequence is TGTGCCAGCAGTCCCGACGTGGGAGCTCAAGGATACAATGAGCAGTTCTTC.

This chain links TRBV27 with TRBJ2-3, with D possibly TRBD2 on 5 matching bases. The CDR3 totals 13 residues. Looked up from germline, CDR1 is MNHEY and CDR2 is SMNVEV (reference sequence). V shed 3 bases and J shed 3 bases, with 7 bases lying between them. CDR3 coding DNA: TGTGCCAGCAGTTTGGGGAGTACAGATACGCAGTATTTT. Translation gives CASSLGSTDTQYF.

The rearrangement uses TRBV29-1 and TRBJ1-5; 9 bases fit TRBD1. Per the germline V gene, CDR1 is SQVTM and CDR2 is ANQGSEA. This CDR3 has 15 residues. Trimming cost V 5 bases and J 1 base; bases outside gene matches: 6. The chain's CDR3 is CSVLVDRGSNQPQHF. As DNA, the CDR3 is TGCAGCGTTTTAGTAGACAGGGGGAGCAATCAGCCCCAGCATTTT.

CDR3 DNA: TGTGCCAGCAGTCCATCCCAGGGGGGAAACTCCTACGAGCAGTACTTC. This gives the protein CASSPSQGGNSYEQYF. The chain is built from TRBV27 and TRBJ2-7; tentative D call: TRBD1 (7 bases). The V gene lost 5 bases and the J gene lost 0 bases, with 17 bases spanning the gap. Germline V gene sequence: CDR1 MNHEY, CDR2 SMNVEV (reference sequence). The CDR3 is made up of 16 amino acids.

The chain carries TRBV10-3 and TRBJ2-3, with 8 nucleotides matching TRBD2. Germline trimming cut 3 bases from V and 10 bases from J; bases unmatched to any gene: 12. Germline V gene sequence: CDR1 ENHRY, CDR2 SYGVKD. The CDR3 sequence is 15 residues long. Here the CDR3 reads CAISESGSNFSPQYF. The CDR3 DNA reads as TGTGCCATCAGTGAAAGCGGGAGTAACTTCTCGCCGCAGTATTTT.

Here the CDR3 DNA reads TGTGCCTGGAGTACCGGACAGGGACGGGACGAGCAGTACTTC. Its protein product is CAWSTGQGRDEQYF. The chain links TRBV30 to TRBJ2-7; 8 bases map to TRBD1. The CDR3 is 14 residues long. V was clipped by 2 bases and J by 5 bases; unmatched bases: 8. The germline V gene has CDR1 GTSNPN and CDR2 SVGIG (reference sequence).

V usage is TRBV3-1 (or the pseudogene TRBV3-2) and J usage is TRBJ1-1, with TRBD1 matching over 7 bases. CDR1 is LGHDT, CDR2 YNNKEL, per germline (reference sequence). The length of the CDR3 is 14 residues. V shed 2 bases, J shed 8 bases, and the junction held 8 bases outside the gene matches. In DNA form, the CDR3 reads TGTGCCAGCAGCCAAAACCACGGACAGGTAGAAGCTTTCTTT. This codes for CASSQNHGQVEAFF.

CDR3 in DNA: TGTGCCAGCAGCTTAGGGCAAGGGACAACTCAGCCCCAGCATTTT. It encodes CASSLGQGTTQPQHF. The chain is built from TRBV7-9 and TRBJ1-5; tentatively, D is TRBD1 (6 bases). Trimming removed 1 base from V and 6 bases from J, with 13 bases in between. In germline, CDR1 is SEHNR, CDR2 FQNEAQ (reference sequence). The length of the CDR3 is 15 residues.

CDR3 in DNA: TGTGCCAGCAGTTCCGGGACAGGGGTCACCTACAATGAGCAGTTCTTC. Translating it yields CASSSGTGVTYNEQFF. The chain uses TRBV28 and TRBJ2-1, with 10 bases that match TRBD1. The ends lost 4 bases at V and 2 bases at J; junction bases unmatched: 5. The CDR3 extends over 16 amino acids. In germline, CDR1 is MDHEN, CDR2 SYDVKM.

The CDR3 DNA reads as TGTGCCAGCAGCGTAGGCCCTAGCGGGACAGATACGCAGTATTTT. This translates into CASSVGPSGTDTQYF. The chain couples TRBV9 to TRBJ2-3; TRBD2 matches at 8 bases. J gave up 3 bases and V 0 bases, and 3 bases lay outside the gene matches. The length of the CDR3 is 15 residues. CDR1 and CDR2 (germline): SGDLS, YYNGEE.

The chain uses TRBV5-8 and TRBJ2-3, with D possibly being TRBD1 (5 bases). V was pared by 3 bases and J by 7 bases, with 9 bases between. Germline V lookup: CDR1 SGHTS, CDR2 YDEGEE. This CDR3 has 12 amino acids. The CDR3 DNA sequence: TGTGCCAGCAGCTCCTGGACAAATACGCAGTATTTT. Amino acid sequence: CASSSWTNTQYF.

The chain employs TRBV7-9 and TRBJ1-1; D ambiguous. V lost 7 bases and J 1 base, leaving 16 bases between the germline ends. Germline V gene data show CDR1 as SEHNR and CDR2 as FQNEAQ (reference sequence). CDR3 length: 15 residues. CDR3 DNA: TGTGCCAGCACCCCTCGACTGACGGCGAACACTGAAGCTTTCTTT. Protein: CASTPRLTANTEAFF. Based on the CDR3 plus reference TRBV7-9 and TRBJ1-1, the full variable domain is DTGVSQNPRHKITKRGQNVTFRCDPISEHNRLYWYRQTLGQGPEFLTYFQNEAQLEKSRLLSDRFSAERPKGSFSTLEIQRTEQGDSAMYLCASTPRLTANTEAFFGQGTRLTVV.